The TCR beta chain described here comes from a study of glioma-infiltrating T cells. Details on this clonotype: A much larger clone is a single base away; this may be a read error.

Using RNA template, CDR3s of TCR alpha and beta were amplified with iRepertoire arm-PCR. TCRdb ran MiXCR on the multiplex PCR reads and lists one entry per CDR3 protein. This sample has some 93,000 distinct CDR3 sequences, with around 37% found just once. CDR1 and CDR2 from the germline V gene are LNHDA and SQIVND (reference sequence). The CDR3 is made up of 13 amino acids. The material sequenced was glioma tissue, nonneoplastic brain tissue, or PBMCs (not recorded which). The V gene is TRBV19, the J gene TRBJ2-1; possibly TRBD1 for D (6 bases). The clonotype originates from a human donor with low-grade glioma or glioblastoma, undergoing nonglioma brain surgery, or in good health (not recorded which). CDR3 sequence reads: CGSSFSGENEQFF. CDR3 in DNA: TGTGGCAGTAGTTTTTCAGGGGAGAATGAGCAGTTCTTC.